Below, 9 T cell receptor beta chains from the same sample are listed, as sequenced in a study of technical replicates of blood from several donors. Only in-frame clones appear in the TCRdb table, and some are missing; sequencing was by immunoSEQ multiplex PCR. Among about 81,000 clones listed, roughly 96% were seen once. Specimen: T cells isolated from PBMCs. The receptors come from a human donor in good health.

The chain recombines TRBV6-5 with TRBJ2-5; 7 nucleotides line up with TRBD1. V trimming: 6 bases; J trimming: 4 bases; junction bases outside the gene matches: 2. The CDR3 extends over 12 amino acids. Germline V gene lookup returns CDR1 MNHEY and CDR2 SVGAGI. The CDR3 spells CASRQGTETQYF. CDR3 nucleotides: TGTGCCAGCAGACAGGGGACAGAGACCCAGTACTTC.

The chain employs TRBV1 and TRBJ1-4; TRBD1, as called in the table, went unchecked against the DNA. TRBV1 is tagged as a pseudogene. There are 16 residues in the CDR3. The CDR3 loop reads CTSSPSYRGEGVKLFF. The CDR3 DNA sequence: TGCACCAGCAGCCCCTCATACAGGGGCGAGGGGGTGAAACTGTTTTTT.

The chain joins TRBV11-3 to TRBJ1-1; D unresolved. Germline V gene lookup returns CDR1 SGHNT and CDR2 YENEEA. Between the trimmed V and J ends, which lost 3 bases and 3 bases, there was a span of 8 bases. This CDR3 comprises 13 residues. The CDR3 region has the DNA TGTGCCAGCAGCTTCAATCCGGACACTGAAGCTTTCTTT. It is translated as CASSFNPDTEAFF.

V and J are TRBV28 and TRBJ2-7; 7 bases line up with TRBD1. The CDR3 totals 17 residues. Germline loops: CDR1 MDHEN, CDR2 SYDVKM. The V segment lost 4 bases and the J segment 3 bases; nucleotides outside the gene matches: 15. CDR3 protein: CASSSPSLRDRLYEQYF. The CDR3 region has the DNA TGTGCCAGCAGTTCCCCCAGCCTCCGGGACAGACTCTACGAGCAGTACTTC. The whole variable domain, filled in from reference TRBV28 and TRBJ2-7, reads DVKVTQSSRYLVKRTGEKVFLECVQDMDHENMFWYRQDPGLGLRLIYFSYDVKMKEKGDIPEGYSVSREKKERFSLILESASTNQTSMYLCASSSPSLRDRLYEQYFGPGTRLTVT.

V gene TRBV11-2 combines with J gene TRBJ1-4, with D possibly being TRBD1 (6 bases). Germline loops: CDR1 SGHAT, CDR2 FQNNGV. The CDR3 spans 15 residues. Between the trimmed V and J ends, which lost 5 bases and 2 bases, there was a span of 12 bases. CDR3 DNA sequence: TGTGCCAGCAGCCTGGGGGCAGCTACTAATGAAAAACTGTTTTTT. It yields the protein CASSLGAATNEKLFF.

This rearrangement joins TRBV19 to TRBJ1-4; TRBD1 matches 8 bases. Trimming took 6 bases from V and 8 from J; bases not matched to a gene: 5. The CDR3 covers 13 residues. The germline gives CDR1 LNHDA, CDR2 SQIVND (reference sequence). The CDR3 spells CASRDRESEKLFF. CDR3 sequence (DNA): TGTGCCAGTAGGGACAGGGAGAGCGAAAAACTGTTTTTT.

This clone was seen only once. The chain is built from TRBV6-4 and TRBJ1-2; perhaps TRBD1 as D (6 bases). Per germline, CDR1 MRHNA and CDR2 SNTAGT. This CDR3 has 13 residues. Trimming left V 6 bases short and J 2 bases short, with 10 bases between. In DNA form, the CDR3 reads TGTGCCAGCAGCCGCACAGGGAACTATGGCTACACCTTC. Residues: CASSRTGNYGYTF.

In DNA form, the CDR3 reads TGTGCCAGCAGCTCCCCGGGGAGTCAAGCCCAGCATTTT. Amino acid sequence: CASSSPGSQAQHF. The chain combines TRBV6-5 with TRBJ1-5; unclear D gene. The CDR3 consists of 13 residues. Germline-derived CDR1 and CDR2 are MNHEY and SVGAGI. The germline V and J ends were trimmed by 6 bases and 11 bases, with 17 bases remaining between them.

The chain combines TRBV30 with TRBJ2-1; a weak D match, TRBD2 (5 bases). The ends were cut back, 5 bases at V and 3 bases at J, with 11 bases in the middle. The germline V gene encodes CDR1 GTSNPN and CDR2 SVGIG (reference sequence). The CDR3 has 13 amino acids. The CDR3 is CAWLKGSYNEQFF. The CDR3 DNA reads as TGTGCCTGGCTGAAAGGGAGCTACAATGAGCAGTTCTTC.